What follows is one TCR beta chain and its context. There are a few counts of this clonotype. Its antigen is currently not known. Base-call qualities are not available, and no considerably larger clone is one nucleotide away. Library method: RT-PCR. Sequencing relied on a NextSeq 550. TCRdb cleaned the public reads at Q25 with fastp, built clones with MiXCR and kept in-frame beta chains. Entries are consolidated by CDR3 protein sequence, retaining the most common genes and DNA. In all, the sample holds about a million distinct CDR3 sequences, and more than 15% of those were seen once. Approximately 5.9% of the sample goes to the ten largest clones. At the junction V is shortened by 5 bases and J by 6 bases, with 14 bases in between. Via the germline V gene (reference sequence), CDR1 is DFQATT and CDR2 SNEGSKA. Spanning cysteine to phenylalanine, the CDR3 consists of 12 amino acids. The sequence is cut down to CDR3 DNA, 36 bases in frame from base 1.

The data are from a study of patients and donors after allogeneic stem cell transplantation (dated by TCRdb to 2020 to 2022). This chain is built from TRBV20-1 and TRBJ2-7; TRBD2 is perhaps the D gene, given 6 matching bases. The sequenced sample consisted of blood, either unsorted or a sorted T cell fraction (not recorded which). The origin of this receptor is a human donor who was either an allogeneic HSCT recipient or a stem cell or donor lymphocyte infusion donor (not recorded which). It is not recorded whose cells these are; they may come from a transplant donor. The nucleotides read TGCAGTGCTTTGATGACTAGTCTCGAGCAGTACTTC. It translates to CSALMTSLEQYF.